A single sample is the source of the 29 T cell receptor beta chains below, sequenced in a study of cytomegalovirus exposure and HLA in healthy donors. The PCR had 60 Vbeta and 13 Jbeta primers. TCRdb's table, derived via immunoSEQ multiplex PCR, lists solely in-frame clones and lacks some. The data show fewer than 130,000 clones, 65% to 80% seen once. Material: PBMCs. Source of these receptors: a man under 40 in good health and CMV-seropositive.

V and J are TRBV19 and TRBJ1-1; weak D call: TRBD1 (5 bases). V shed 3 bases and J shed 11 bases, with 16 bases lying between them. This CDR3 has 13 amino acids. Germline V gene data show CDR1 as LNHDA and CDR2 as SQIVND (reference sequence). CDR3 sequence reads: CASSISRVADAFF. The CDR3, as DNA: TGTGCCAGTAGTATTTCCAGGGTGGCGGACGCTTTCTTT.

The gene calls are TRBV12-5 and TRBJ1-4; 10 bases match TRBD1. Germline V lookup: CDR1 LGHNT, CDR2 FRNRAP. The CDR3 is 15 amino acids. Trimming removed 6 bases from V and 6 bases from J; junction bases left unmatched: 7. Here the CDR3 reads CASGRRQGADEKLFF. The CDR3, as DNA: TGTGCTAGTGGCCGCCGACAGGGGGCCGATGAAAAACTGTTTTTT.

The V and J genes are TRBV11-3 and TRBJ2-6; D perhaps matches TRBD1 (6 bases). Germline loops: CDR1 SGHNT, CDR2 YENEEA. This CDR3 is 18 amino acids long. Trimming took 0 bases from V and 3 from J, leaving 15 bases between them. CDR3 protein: CASSLDQGYDYGANVLTF. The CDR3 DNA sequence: TGTGCCAGCAGCTTAGATCAGGGGTACGATTATGGGGCCAACGTCCTGACTTTC. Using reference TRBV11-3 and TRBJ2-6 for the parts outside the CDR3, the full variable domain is EAGVVQSPRYKIIEKKQPVAFWCNPISGHNTLYWYLQNLGQGPELLIRYENEEAVDDSQLPKDRFSAERLKGVDSTLKIQPAELGDSAVYLCASSLDQGYDYGANVLTFGAGSRLTVL.

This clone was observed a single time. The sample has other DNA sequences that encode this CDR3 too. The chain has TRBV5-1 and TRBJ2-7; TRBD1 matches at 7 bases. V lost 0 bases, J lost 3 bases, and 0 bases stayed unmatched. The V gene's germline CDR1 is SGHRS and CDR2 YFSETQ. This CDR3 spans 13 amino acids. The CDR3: CASSLDRGYEQYF. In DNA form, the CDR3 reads TGCGCCAGCAGCTTGGACAGGGGCTACGAGCAGTACTTC.

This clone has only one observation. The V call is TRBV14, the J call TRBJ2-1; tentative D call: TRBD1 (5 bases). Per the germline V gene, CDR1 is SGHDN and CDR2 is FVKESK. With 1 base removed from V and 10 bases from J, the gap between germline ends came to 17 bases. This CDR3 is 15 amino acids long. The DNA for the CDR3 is TGTGCCAGCAGCCAAGTAGTAGGGGCTGCCGGAGAGCAGTTCTTC. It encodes CASSQVVGAAGEQFF.

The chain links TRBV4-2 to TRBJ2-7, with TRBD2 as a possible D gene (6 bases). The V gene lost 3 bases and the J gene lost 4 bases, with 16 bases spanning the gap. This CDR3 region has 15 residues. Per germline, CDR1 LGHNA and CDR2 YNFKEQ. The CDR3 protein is CASSHQGLRGYEQYF. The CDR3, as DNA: TGTGCCAGCAGCCACCAAGGACTAAGGGGATACGAGCAGTACTTC.

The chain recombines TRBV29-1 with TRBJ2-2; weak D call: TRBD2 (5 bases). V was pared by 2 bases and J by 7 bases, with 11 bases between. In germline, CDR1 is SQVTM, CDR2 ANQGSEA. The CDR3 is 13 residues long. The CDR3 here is CSVETGNLGELFF. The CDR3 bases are TGCAGCGTTGAAACCGGGAACCTCGGGGAGCTGTTTTTT.

CDR3 in amino acids: CASSSSGKDTQYF. The CDR3 DNA reads TGTGCCAGCAGTAGCTCCGGTAAAGATACGCAGTATTTT. V is TRBV25-1 and J is TRBJ2-3, with D unclear. Germline V lookup: CDR1 MGHDK, CDR2 SYGVNS. V was trimmed by 5 bases and J by 5 bases, leaving 11 bases between them. This CDR3 region has 13 residues.

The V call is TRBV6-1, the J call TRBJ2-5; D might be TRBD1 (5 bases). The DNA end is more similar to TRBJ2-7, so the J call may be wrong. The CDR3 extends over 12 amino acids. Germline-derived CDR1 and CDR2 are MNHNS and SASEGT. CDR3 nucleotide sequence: TGTGCCAGCAGTGGACAGCCCTACGAGCAGTACTTC. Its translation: CASSGQPYEQYF.

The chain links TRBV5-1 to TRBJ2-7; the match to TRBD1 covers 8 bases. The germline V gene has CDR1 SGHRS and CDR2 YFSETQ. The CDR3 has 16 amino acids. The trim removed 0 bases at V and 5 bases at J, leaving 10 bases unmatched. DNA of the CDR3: TGCGCCAGCAGCTTGGGAGAGACGCAGGGGGCGCACGAGCAGTACTTC. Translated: CASSLGETQGAHEQYF.

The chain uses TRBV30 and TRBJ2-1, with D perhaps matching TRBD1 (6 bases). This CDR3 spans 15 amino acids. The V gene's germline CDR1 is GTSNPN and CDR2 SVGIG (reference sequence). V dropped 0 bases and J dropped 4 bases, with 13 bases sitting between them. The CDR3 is CAWSVRRTAYNEQFF. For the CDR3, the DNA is TGTGCCTGGAGTGTACGGCGGACAGCTTACAATGAGCAGTTCTTC.

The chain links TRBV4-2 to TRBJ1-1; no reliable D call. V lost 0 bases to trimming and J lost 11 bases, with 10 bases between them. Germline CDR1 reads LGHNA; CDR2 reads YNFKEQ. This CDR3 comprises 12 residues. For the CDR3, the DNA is TGTGCCAGCAGCCAAGATGGAGGTAGGGCTTTCTTT. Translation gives CASSQDGGRAFF.

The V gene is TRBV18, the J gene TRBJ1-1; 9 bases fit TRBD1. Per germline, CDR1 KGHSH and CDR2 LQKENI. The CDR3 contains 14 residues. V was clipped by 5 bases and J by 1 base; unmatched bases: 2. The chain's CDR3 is CASSSGQGNTEAFF. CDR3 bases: TGTGCCAGCTCATCGGGACAGGGGAACACTGAAGCTTTCTTT.

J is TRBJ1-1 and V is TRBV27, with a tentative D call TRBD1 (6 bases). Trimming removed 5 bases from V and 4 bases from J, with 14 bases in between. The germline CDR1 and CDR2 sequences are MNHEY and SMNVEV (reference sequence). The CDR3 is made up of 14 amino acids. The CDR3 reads CASSILQGSTEAFF. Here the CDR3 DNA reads TGTGCCAGCAGTATTTTACAGGGTTCCACTGAAGCTTTCTTT.

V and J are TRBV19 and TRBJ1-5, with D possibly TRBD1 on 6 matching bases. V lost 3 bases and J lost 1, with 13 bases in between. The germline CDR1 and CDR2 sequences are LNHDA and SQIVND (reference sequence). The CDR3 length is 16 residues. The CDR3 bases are TGTGCCAGTAGTATGGGGGCAGGGTTAAGCAATCAGCCCCAGCATTTT. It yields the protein CASSMGAGLSNQPQHF.

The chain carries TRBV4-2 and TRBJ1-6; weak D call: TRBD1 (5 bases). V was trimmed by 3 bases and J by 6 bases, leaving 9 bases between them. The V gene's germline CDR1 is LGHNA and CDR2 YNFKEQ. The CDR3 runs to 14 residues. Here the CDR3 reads CASSHEQVNSPLHF. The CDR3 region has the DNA TGTGCCAGCAGCCATGAACAGGTTAATTCACCCCTCCACTTT.

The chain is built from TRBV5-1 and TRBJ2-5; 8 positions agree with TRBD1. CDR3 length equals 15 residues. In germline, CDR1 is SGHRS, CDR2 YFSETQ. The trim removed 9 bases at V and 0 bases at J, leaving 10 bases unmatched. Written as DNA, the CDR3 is TGCGCCACCACCCAGTCGACAGGGGACCAAGAGACCCAGTACTTC. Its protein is CATTQSTGDQETQYF.

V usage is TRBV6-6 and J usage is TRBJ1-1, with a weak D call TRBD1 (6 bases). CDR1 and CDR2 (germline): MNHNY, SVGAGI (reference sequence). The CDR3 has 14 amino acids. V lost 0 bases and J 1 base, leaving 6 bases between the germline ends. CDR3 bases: TGTGCCAGCAGTTACTCGACAGGGAACACTGAAGCTTTCTTT. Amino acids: CASSYSTGNTEAFF.

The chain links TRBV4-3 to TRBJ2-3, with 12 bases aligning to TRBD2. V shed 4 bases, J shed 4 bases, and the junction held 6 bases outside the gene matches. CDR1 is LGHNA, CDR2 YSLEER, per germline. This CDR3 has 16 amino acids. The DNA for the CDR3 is TGCGCCAGCAGCCGGGAACTAGCGGGGGGCTCAGATACGCAGTATTTT. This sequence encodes CASSRELAGGSDTQYF.

DNA for the CDR3: TGTGCCAGCAGTTACGAGGTTGGCGACGAGCAGTACTTC. Its translation: CASSYEVGDEQYF. V and J are TRBV6-5 and TRBJ2-7, with D hard to call. The germline gives CDR1 MNHEY, CDR2 SVGAGI. This CDR3 comprises 13 residues. The V gene lost 2 bases and the J gene lost 5 bases, with 10 bases spanning the gap.

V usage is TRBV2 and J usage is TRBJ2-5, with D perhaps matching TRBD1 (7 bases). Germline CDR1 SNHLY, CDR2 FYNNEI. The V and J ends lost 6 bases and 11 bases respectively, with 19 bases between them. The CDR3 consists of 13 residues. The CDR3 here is CASRRQGSGEQYF. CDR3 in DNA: TGTGCCAGCAGACGACAGGGATCGGGGGAGCAGTACTTC.

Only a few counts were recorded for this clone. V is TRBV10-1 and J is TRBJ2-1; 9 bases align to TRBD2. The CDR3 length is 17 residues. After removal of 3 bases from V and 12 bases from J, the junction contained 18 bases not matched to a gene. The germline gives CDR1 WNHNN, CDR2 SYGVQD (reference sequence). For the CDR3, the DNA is TGCGCCAGCAGTGATTTCCAGCGGGGGGCCAAAGAAGGTGGGCAGTTCTTC. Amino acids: CASSDFQRGAKEGGQFF.

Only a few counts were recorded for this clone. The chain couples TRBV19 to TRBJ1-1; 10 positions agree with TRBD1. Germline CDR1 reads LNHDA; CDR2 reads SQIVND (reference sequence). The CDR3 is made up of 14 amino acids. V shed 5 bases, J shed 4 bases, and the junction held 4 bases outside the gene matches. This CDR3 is CASSPDRGFTEAFF. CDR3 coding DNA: TGTGCCAGTAGTCCGGACAGGGGGTTCACTGAAGCTTTCTTT.

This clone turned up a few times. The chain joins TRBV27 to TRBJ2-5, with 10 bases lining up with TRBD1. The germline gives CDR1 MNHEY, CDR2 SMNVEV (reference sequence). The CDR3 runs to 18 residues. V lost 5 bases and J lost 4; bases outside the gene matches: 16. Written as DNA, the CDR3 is TGTGCCAGCAGTCCATGGCCCTTATCCGACAGGGGGCGAGAGACCCAGTACTTC. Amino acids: CASSPWPLSDRGRETQYF.

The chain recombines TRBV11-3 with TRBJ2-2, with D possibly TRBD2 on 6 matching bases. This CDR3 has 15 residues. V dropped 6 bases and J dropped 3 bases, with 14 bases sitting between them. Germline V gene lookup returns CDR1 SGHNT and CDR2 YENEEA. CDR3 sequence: CASSSGVVDTGELFF. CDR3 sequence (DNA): TGTGCCAGCAGTTCGGGGGTTGTGGACACCGGGGAGCTGTTTTTT.

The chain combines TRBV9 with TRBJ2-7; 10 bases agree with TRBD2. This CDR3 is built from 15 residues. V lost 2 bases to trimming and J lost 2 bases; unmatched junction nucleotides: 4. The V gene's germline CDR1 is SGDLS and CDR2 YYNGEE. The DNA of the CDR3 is TGTGCCAGCAGCGTCGGACTAGCGGATACCTACGAGCAGTACTTC. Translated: CASSVGLADTYEQYF.

This chain's CDR3 is CASSSTANTEAFF. CDR3 DNA: TGTGCCAGCAGTTCCACTGCTAACACTGAAGCTTTCTTT. The chain links TRBV6-6 to TRBJ1-1; D is uncertain. The length of the CDR3 is 13 residues. V lost 4 bases and J 2 bases, leaving 8 bases between the germline ends. The germline V gene encodes CDR1 MNHNY and CDR2 SVGAGI (reference sequence).

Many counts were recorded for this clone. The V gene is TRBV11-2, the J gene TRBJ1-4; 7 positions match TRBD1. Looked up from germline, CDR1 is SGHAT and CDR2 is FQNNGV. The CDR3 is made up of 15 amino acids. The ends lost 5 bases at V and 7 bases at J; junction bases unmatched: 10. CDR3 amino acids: CASSGGQLSGEKLFF. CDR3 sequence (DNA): TGTGCCAGCAGCGGGGGACAGTTGAGTGGTGAAAAACTGTTTTTT. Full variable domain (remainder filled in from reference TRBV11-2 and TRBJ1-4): EAGVAQSPRYKIIEKRQSVAFWCNPISGHATLYWYQQILGQGPKLLIQFQNNGVVDDSQLPKDRFSAERLKGVDSTLKIQPAKLEDSAVYLCASSGGQLSGEKLFFGSGTQLSVL.

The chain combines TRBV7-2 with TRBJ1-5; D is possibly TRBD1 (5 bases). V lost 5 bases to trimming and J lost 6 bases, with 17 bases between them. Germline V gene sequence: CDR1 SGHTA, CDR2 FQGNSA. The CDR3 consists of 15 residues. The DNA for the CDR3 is TGTGCCAGCAGCGCGGGAAGCGGGAGGGGTCAGCCCCAGCATTTT. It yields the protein CASSAGSGRGQPQHF.